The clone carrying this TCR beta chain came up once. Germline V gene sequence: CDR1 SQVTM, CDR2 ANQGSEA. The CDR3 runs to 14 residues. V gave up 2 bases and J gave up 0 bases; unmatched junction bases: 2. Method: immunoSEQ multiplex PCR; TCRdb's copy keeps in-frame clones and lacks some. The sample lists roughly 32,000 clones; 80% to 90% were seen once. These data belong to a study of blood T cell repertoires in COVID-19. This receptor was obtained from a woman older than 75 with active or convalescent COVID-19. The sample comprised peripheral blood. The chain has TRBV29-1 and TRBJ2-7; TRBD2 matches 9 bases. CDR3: CSVEKTSGSYEQYF. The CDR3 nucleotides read TGCAGCGTTGAAAAGACTAGCGGCTCCTACGAGCAGTACTTC.